Listed below are T cell receptor beta chains from one sample, sequenced in a study of cytomegalovirus exposure and HLA in healthy donors. Using immunoSEQ multiplex PCR, the repertoire was profiled, and TCRdb retains in-frame clones only, with some absent. The sample includes under 200,000 clones, 68% of them seen just once. The specimen was PBMCs. The receptors derive from a middle-aged woman in good health and CMV-seropositive. Both conserved end residues are part of each CDR3. The D gene is left open where the match is weak. Only part of the rows carry a size: once, few, many, or a class if the clone is expanded.

V gene	J gene	clone size	D gene	CDR3 protein	CDR3 DNA
TRBV10-3	TRBJ2-2	NA	NA	CAISEAPGLRQNTGELFF	TGTGCCATCAGTGAAGCCCCGGGACTGAGGCAGAACACCGGGGAGCTGTTTTTT
TRBV4-3	TRBJ1-2	NA	NA	CASSQESSPRGGYTF	TGCGCCAGCAGCCAAGAGTCATCCCCAAGGGGTGGCTACACCTTC
TRBV5-6	TRBJ1-2	NA	NA	CASSLQGRGYGYTF	TGTGCCAGCAGCTTACAGGGAAGGGGCTATGGCTACACCTTC
TRBV13	TRBJ2-5	NA	TRBD1	CASSSGTGLIETQYF	TGTGCCAGCAGCTCCGGGACAGGGCTGATAGAGACCCAGTACTTC
TRBV7-9	TRBJ2-5	NA	NA	CASSFGSGVEETQYF	TGTGCCAGCAGCTTTGGGTCGGGTGTTGAGGAGACCCAGTACTTC
TRBV7-2	TRBJ2-5	few	NA	CASSLARLSQETQYF	TGTGCCAGCAGCTTAGCGCGGTTAAGCCAAGAGACCCAGTACTTC
TRBV10-3	TRBJ1-1	NA	NA	CAIRDNGMNTEAFF	TGTGCCATCAGGGACAATGGGATGAACACTGAAGCTTTCTTT
TRBV6-6	TRBJ2-7	NA	TRBD1	CASRPGQGSEQYF	TGTGCCAGCAGACCGGGACAGGGCTCCGAGCAGTACTTC
TRBV6-4	TRBJ2-1	NA	TRBD2	CARPGLGDWNEQFF	TGTGCCAGACCGGGACTAGGGGATTGGAATGAGCAGTTCTTC
TRBV5-1	TRBJ2-5	NA	TRBD1	CASSLGQGRETQYF	TGCGCCAGCAGCCTTGGACAGGGACGTGAGACCCAGTACTTC
TRBV6-5	TRBJ1-1	NA	NA	CASSSFRGLNTEAFF	TGTGCCAGCAGTTCCTTCAGGGGTTTGAACACTGAAGCTTTCTTT
TRBV9	TRBJ2-7	NA	TRBD2	CASSLGTSGEPDYEQYF	TGTGCCAGCAGCCTGGGGACTAGCGGGGAACCCGATTACGAGCAGTACTTC
TRBV19	TRBJ1-2	NA	NA	CASSIDPNYGYTF	TGTGCCAGTAGTATAGATCCGAACTATGGCTACACCTTC
TRBV27	TRBJ2-5	NA	TRBD2	CASSSGLAGDQYF	TGTGCCAGCAGTTCAGGACTAGCGGGGGACCAGTACTTC
TRBV28	TRBJ2-7	NA	TRBD1	CASRDTLGQGVNEQYF	TGTGCCAGCAGAGATACACTGGGACAGGGGGTAAATGAGCAGTACTTC
TRBV19	TRBJ2-1	few	TRBD1	CASIRDRDDTNEQFF	TGTGCCAGTATCCGGGACAGGGATGACACAAATGAGCAGTTCTTC
TRBV6-6	TRBJ2-1	NA	NA	CASSYPQNEQFF	TGTGCCAGCAGTTACCCCCAGAATGAGCAGTTCTTC
TRBV5-6	TRBJ2-2	NA	TRBD2	CASRGGLAVTGELFF	TGTGCCAGCAGGGGCGGCCTAGCGGTCACCGGGGAGCTGTTTTTT
TRBV19	TRBJ2-7	NA	TRBD2	CASSIVTSGRHEQYF	TGTGCCAGTAGTATAGTCACTAGCGGGAGGCACGAGCAGTACTTC
TRBV5-4	TRBJ2-7	NA	TRBD2	CASSLDLAGGIYEQYF	TGTGCCAGCAGCTTGGACCTAGCGGGGGGCATTTACGAGCAGTACTTC
TRBV4-2	TRBJ1-2	NA	TRBD1	CASSQRTGFNYGYTF	TGTGCCAGCAGCCAACGGACAGGTTTTAACTATGGCTACACCTTC
TRBV7-2	TRBJ2-1	NA	NA	CASSFGSAGNYNEQFF	TGTGCCAGCAGCTTTGGATCGGCGGGAAATTACAATGAGCAGTTCTTC
TRBV9	TRBJ1-5	once	TRBD1	CASSEGTGVQPQHF	TGTGCCAGCAGCGAAGGGACAGGGGTTCAGCCCCAGCATTTT
TRBV10-3	TRBJ1-1	NA	NA	CAIRGRGMNTEAFF	TGTGCCATCAGGGGACGGGGGATGAACACTGAAGCTTTCTTT
TRBV7-9	TRBJ1-1	NA	TRBD1	CSSRYGTGNPNTEAFF	TGTTCCAGCAGATACGGGACAGGGAATCCGAACACTGAAGCTTTCTTT
TRBV16	TRBJ2-7	once	TRBD1	CASSQRTGIYEQYF	TGTGCCAGCAGCCAAAGGACAGGGATCTACGAGCAGTACTTC
TRBV5-1	TRBJ2-7	NA	TRBD2	CASNNGLERGEQYF	TGCGCCAGCAACAATGGACTAGAGAGGGGCGAGCAGTACTTC
TRBV18	TRBJ2-7	NA	NA	CASSPFRDYEQYF	TGTGCCAGCTCACCCTTCAGGGACTACGAGCAGTACTTC
TRBV6-5	TRBJ1-3	NA	TRBD1	CASSYSGQEGNTIYF	TGTGCCAGCAGTTACTCCGGACAGGAGGGAAACACCATATATTTT
TRBV4-1	TRBJ1-5	NA	NA	CASSQEGEVWQPQHF	TGCGCCAGCAGCCAAGAAGGGGAAGTCTGGCAGCCCCAGCATTTT
TRBV18	TRBJ2-7	NA	NA	CASSRGDYEQYF	TGTGCCAGCTCACGAGGGGACTACGAGCAGTACTTC
TRBV10-3	TRBJ1-1	NA	TRBD1	CAIRTGGDTEAFF	TGTGCCATCCGGACAGGGGGGGATACTGAAGCTTTCTTT
TRBV7-2	TRBJ2-1	NA	TRBD2	CASTLAANEQFF	TGTGCCAGCACCCTAGCGGCAAATGAGCAGTTCTTC